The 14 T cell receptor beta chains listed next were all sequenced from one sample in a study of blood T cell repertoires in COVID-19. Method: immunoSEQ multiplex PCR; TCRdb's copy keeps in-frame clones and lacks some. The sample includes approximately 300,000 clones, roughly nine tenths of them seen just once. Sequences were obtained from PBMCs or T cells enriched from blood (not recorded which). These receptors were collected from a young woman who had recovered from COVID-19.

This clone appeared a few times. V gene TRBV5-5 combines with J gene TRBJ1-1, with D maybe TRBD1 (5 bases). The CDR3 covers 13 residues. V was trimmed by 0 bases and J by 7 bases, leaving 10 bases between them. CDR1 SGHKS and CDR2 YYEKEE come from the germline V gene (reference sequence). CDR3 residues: CASSLGSGGEAFF. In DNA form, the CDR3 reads TGTGCCAGCAGCTTGGGATCGGGGGGTGAAGCTTTCTTT.

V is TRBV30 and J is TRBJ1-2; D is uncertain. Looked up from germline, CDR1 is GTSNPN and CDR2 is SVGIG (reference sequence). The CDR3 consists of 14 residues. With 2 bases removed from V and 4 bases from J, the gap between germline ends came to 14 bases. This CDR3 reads CAWSRRRGSYGYTF. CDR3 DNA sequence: TGTGCCTGGAGTCGAAGGAGAGGGAGCTATGGCTACACCTTC.

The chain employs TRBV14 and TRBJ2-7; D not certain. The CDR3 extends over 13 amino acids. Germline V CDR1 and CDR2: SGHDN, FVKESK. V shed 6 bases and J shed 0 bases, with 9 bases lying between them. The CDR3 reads CASRDGFSYEQYF. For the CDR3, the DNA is TGTGCCAGCAGAGACGGGTTCTCCTACGAGCAGTACTTC. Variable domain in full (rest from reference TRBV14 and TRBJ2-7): EAGVTQFPSHSVIEKGQTVTLRCDPISGHDNLYWYRRVMGKEIKFLLHFVKESKQDESGMPNNRFLAERTGGTYSTLKVQPAELEDSGVYFCASRDGFSYEQYFGPGTRLTVT.

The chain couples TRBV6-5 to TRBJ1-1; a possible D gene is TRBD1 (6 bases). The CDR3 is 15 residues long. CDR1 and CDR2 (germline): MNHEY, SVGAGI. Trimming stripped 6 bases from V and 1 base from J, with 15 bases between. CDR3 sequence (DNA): TGTGCCAGCAGATTTGCAGGGGTCCAGAACACTGAAGCTTTCTTT. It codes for CASRFAGVQNTEAFF.

The CDR3 sequence: CASSRETGHNSPLHF. The CDR3 DNA is TGTGCCAGCAGTAGGGAGACAGGGCATAATTCACCCCTCCACTTT. The chain uses TRBV27 and TRBJ1-6; TRBD1 matches at 7 bases. After removal of 5 bases from V and 5 bases from J, the junction contained 6 bases not matched to a gene. CDR3 length: 15 amino acids. Germline V CDR1 and CDR2: MNHEY, SMNVEV (reference sequence).

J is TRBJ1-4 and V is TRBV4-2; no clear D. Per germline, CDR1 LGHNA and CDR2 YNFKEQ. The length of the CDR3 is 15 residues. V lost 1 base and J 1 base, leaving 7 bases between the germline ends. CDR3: CASSQGTQTNEKLFF. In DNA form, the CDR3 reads TGTGCCAGCAGCCAAGGAACACAAACTAATGAAAAACTGTTTTTT.

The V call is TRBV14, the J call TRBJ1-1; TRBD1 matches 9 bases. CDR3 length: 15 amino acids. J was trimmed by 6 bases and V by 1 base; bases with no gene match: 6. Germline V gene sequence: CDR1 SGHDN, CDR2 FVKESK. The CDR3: CASSQVRTGVAEAFF. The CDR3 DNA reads TGTGCCAGCAGCCAAGTTCGGACAGGGGTCGCTGAAGCTTTCTTT. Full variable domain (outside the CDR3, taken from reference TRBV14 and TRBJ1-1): EAGVTQFPSHSVIEKGQTVTLRCDPISGHDNLYWYRRVMGKEIKFLLHFVKESKQDESGMPNNRFLAERTGGTYSTLKVQPAELEDSGVYFCASSQVRTGVAEAFFGQGTRLTVV.

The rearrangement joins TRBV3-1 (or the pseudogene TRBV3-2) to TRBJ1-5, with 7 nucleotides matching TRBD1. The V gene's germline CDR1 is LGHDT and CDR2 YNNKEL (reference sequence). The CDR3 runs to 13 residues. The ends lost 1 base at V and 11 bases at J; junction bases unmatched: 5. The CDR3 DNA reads TGTGCCAGCAGCCAAGGACAGGGTCTAGCCCAGCATTTT. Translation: CASSQGQGLAQHF.

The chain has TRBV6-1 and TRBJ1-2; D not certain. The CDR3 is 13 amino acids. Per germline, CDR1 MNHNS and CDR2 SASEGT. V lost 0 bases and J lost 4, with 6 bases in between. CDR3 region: CASSEARAYGYTF. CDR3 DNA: TGTGCCAGCAGTGAAGCGCGGGCCTATGGCTACACCTTC.

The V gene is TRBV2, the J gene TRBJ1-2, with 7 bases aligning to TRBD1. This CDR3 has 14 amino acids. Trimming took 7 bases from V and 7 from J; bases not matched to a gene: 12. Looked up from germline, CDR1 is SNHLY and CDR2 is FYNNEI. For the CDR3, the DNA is TGTGCCAGCAAAGGAGGCAGGGGGGACTCTGGCTACACCTTC. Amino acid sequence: CASKGGRGDSGYTF.

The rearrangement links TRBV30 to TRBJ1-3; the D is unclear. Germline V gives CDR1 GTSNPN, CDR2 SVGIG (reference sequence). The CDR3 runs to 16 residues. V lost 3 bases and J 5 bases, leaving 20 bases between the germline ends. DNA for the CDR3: TGTGCCTGGAGGAGTTCGACTGACGGCTTGAGAAACACCATATATTTT. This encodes CAWRSSTDGLRNTIYF. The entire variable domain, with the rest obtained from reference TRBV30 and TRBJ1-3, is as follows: SQTIHQWPATLVQPVGSPLSLECTVEGTSNPNLYWYRQAAGRGLQLLFYSVGIGQISSEVPQNLSASRPQDRQFILSSKKLLLSDSGFYLCAWRSSTDGLRNTIYFGEGSWLTVV.

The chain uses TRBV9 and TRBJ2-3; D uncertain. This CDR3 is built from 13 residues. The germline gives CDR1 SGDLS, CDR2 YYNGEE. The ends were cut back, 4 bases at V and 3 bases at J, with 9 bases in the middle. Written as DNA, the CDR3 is TGTGCCAGCAGCCCCTCGCGAACAGATACGCAGTATTTT. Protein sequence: CASSPSRTDTQYF.

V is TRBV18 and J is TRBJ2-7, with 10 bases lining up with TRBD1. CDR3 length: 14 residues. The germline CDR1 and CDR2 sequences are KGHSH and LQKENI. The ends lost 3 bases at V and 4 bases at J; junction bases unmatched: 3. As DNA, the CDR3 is TGTGCCAGCTCACCGGGACAGGGGTTATACGAGCAGTACTTC. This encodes CASSPGQGLYEQYF.

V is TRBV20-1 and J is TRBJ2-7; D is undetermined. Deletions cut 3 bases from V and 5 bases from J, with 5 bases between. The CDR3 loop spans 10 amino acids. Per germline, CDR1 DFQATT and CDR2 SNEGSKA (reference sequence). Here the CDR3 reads CSASADEQYF. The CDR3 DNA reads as TGCAGTGCTAGCGCGGACGAGCAGTACTTC.